Listed here are 15 T cell receptor beta chains from one sample, sequenced in a study of T-cell memory formation after mild COVID-19 (dated by TCRdb to the early 2020s). Library construction relied on 5' RACE. Instrument on record: Illumina NovaSeq 6000. Through fastp at Q25 and MiXCR, TCRdb rebuilt clones from the public reads, retaining in-frame beta chains. CDR3 protein duplicates are merged, each entry listing the most common genes and DNA. The sample table records about 320,000 distinct CDR3 sequences; roughly an eighth of these occur just once. Over 20% of the sample rests with the top ten. The sample taken for sequencing was PBMCs or a T cell subset sorted from them (not recorded which). Source of these receptors: a man aged 18 to 29 who had mild COVID-19 (a few samples of this study predate the infection). The sample titles of this study are shuffled in the database, so cell type and time point are left out; the donor was told from shared clones.

The chain links TRBV24-1 to TRBJ2-3; TRBD1 matches 9 bases. The CDR3 length is 18 residues. Germline lookup yields CDR1 KGHDR and CDR2 SFDVKD. V lost 3 bases to trimming and J lost 3 bases; unmatched junction nucleotides: 12. The CDR3 is CATSDPRSDRGRTDTQYF. The CDR3 region has the DNA TGTGCCACCAGTGATCCGAGGTCGGACAGGGGTCGGACAGATACGCAGTATTTT.

This rearrangement joins TRBV7-9 to TRBJ1-1, with TRBD1 identical over 8 bases. Trimming removed 4 bases from V and 11 bases from J; junction bases left unmatched: 6. Germline CDR1 and CDR2: SEHNR and FQNEAQ (reference sequence). The CDR3 is 12 amino acids. The CDR3 nucleotides are TGTGCCAGCAGCTCCCAGGGGGCGCCGGCTTTCTTT. Its protein product is CASSSQGAPAFF.

V and J are TRBV6-5 and TRBJ2-5, with 12 bases lining up with TRBD1. The CDR3 is 18 residues long. Germline CDR1 is MNHEY and CDR2 is SVGAGI. V was clipped by 3 bases and J by 3 bases; unmatched bases: 11. CDR3 in amino acids: CASSYYWDRGRSEETQYF. The CDR3 DNA follows: TGTGCCAGCAGTTATTATTGGGACAGGGGGCGGTCGGAAGAGACCCAGTACTTC.

This clonotype was picked up a small number of times. The gene calls are TRBV10-3 and TRBJ1-5, with D possibly matching TRBD1 (6 bases). The V end was cut by 6 bases, the J end by 6 bases, with 12 bases between. Germline V gene sequence: CDR1 ENHRY, CDR2 SYGVKD. The CDR3 is made up of 13 amino acids. CDR3 sequence reads: CAIRRGHGQPQHF. Written as DNA, the CDR3 is TGTGCCATCAGGAGGGGACACGGTCAGCCCCAGCATTTT.

This clonotype has at least ten counts. The chain employs TRBV12-3 or TRBV12-4 and TRBJ2-3; 9 bases fit TRBD2. The CDR3 runs to 16 residues. Trimming cost V 7 bases and J 5 bases; bases outside gene matches: 13. The CDR3 DNA sequence: TGTGCCAGCACCACCCGGCCTAGCGGGGCGGGAGATACGCAGTATTTT. Protein: CASTTRPSGAGDTQYF.

This clonotype turned up a few times. The chain is built from TRBV19 and TRBJ1-5; D gene unclear. Germline CDR1 reads LNHDA; CDR2 reads SQIVND (reference sequence). The V and J ends lost 5 bases and 5 bases respectively, with 7 bases between them. The CDR3 runs 12 residues. The chain's CDR3 is CASSLPDQPQHF. As DNA, the CDR3 is TGTGCCAGTAGTCTCCCCGATCAGCCCCAGCATTTT.

The chain carries TRBV6-2 or TRBV6-3 and TRBJ2-7; 9 bases are shared with TRBD2. The CDR3 runs to 14 residues. V lost 6 bases and J lost 5; bases outside the gene matches: 8. Germline V gives CDR1 MNHEY, CDR2 SVGEGT. The chain's CDR3 is CASRALSGGHEQYV. The CDR3 DNA reads TGTGCCAGCAGAGCCCTTAGCGGGGGCCACGAGCAGTACGTC.

This chain joins TRBV6-1 and TRBJ2-5; TRBD2 matches at 11 bases. This CDR3 region has 15 residues. The junction had 7 bases not matched to a gene; V was cut back by 5 bases and J by 5 bases. Germline CDR1 is MNHNS and CDR2 is SASEGT. As DNA, the CDR3 is TGTGCCAGCAGTCCCGTTAGCGGGGGGGCTGAGACCCAGTACTTC. Its protein product is CASSPVSGGAETQYF.

This clonotype was seen more than once but under ten times. The V and J genes are TRBV6-1 and TRBJ2-3; tentative D call: TRBD1 (5 bases). The ends were cut back, 2 bases at V and 2 bases at J, with 11 bases in the middle. CDR1 is MNHNS and CDR2 is SASEGT in the germline V gene. The CDR3 runs 15 residues. The CDR3 loop is CASSELTQDTDTQYF. In DNA form, the CDR3 reads TGTGCCAGCAGTGAACTCACACAGGACACAGATACGCAGTATTTT.

This clonotype has ten or more counts. This chain links TRBV5-1 with TRBJ2-1; no definite D call. Trimming removed 2 bases at V and 6 bases at J, with 12 bases between. Germline V lookup: CDR1 SGHRS, CDR2 YFSETQ. This CDR3 region has 14 residues. CDR3 nucleotides: TGCGCCAGCAGCTTTGGCCCCCCGGGCAATGAGCAGTTCTTC. Translated, it gives CASSFGPPGNEQFF. Filled out from reference TRBV5-1 and TRBJ2-1, the complete variable domain reads KAGVTQTPRYLIKTRGQQVTLSCSPISGHRSVSWYQQTPGQGLQFLFEYFSETQRNKGNFPGRFSGRQFSNSRSEMNVSTLELGDSALYLCASSFGPPGNEQFFGPGTRLTVL.

This clonotype was seen more than once but under ten times. J is TRBJ2-1 and V is TRBV30; D unclear. The V gene lost 3 bases and the J gene lost 8 bases, with 8 bases spanning the gap. Looked up from germline, CDR1 is GTSNPN and CDR2 is SVGIG (reference sequence). The CDR3 totals 11 residues. The CDR3 reads CAWRGWDEQFF. CDR3 bases: TGTGCCTGGAGGGGCTGGGATGAGCAGTTCTTC.

This clonotype was picked up a small number of times. The chain is built from TRBV15 and TRBJ2-2; D gene uncertain. This CDR3 spans 14 amino acids. Germline V CDR1 and CDR2: LNHNV, YYDKDF (reference sequence). Trimming shortened V by 3 bases and J by 7 bases, and 12 bases separated the two germline ends. Here the CDR3 reads CATSRTPSNGELFF. Written as DNA, the CDR3 is TGTGCCACCAGCAGGACCCCTTCTAACGGGGAGCTGTTTTTT.

The chain employs TRBV7-9 and TRBJ1-3; no definite D call. The V end was cut by 5 bases, the J end by 3 bases, with 8 bases between. The CDR3 is 13 residues long. Germline CDR1 is SEHNR and CDR2 is FQNEAQ (reference sequence). The CDR3 region is CASSKGYGNTIYF. The DNA for the CDR3 is TGTGCCAGCAGCAAAGGTTATGGAAACACCATATATTTT. The full variable domain, its missing parts supplied by reference TRBV7-9 and TRBJ1-3, is DTGVSQNPRHKITKRGQNVTFRCDPISEHNRLYWYRQTLGQGPEFLTYFQNEAQLEKSRLLSDRFSAERPKGSFSTLEIQRTEQGDSAMYLCASSKGYGNTIYFGEGSWLTVV.

The chain uses TRBV7-6 and TRBJ2-7; 10 bases line up with TRBD2. The V gene end was trimmed by 1 base and the J gene end by 5 bases; junction bases not matched to a gene: 8. Germline V CDR1 and CDR2: SGHVS, FNYEAQ. The CDR3 totals 16 residues. The CDR3 protein is CASSLGGGTSVNEQYF. CDR3 DNA sequence: TGTGCCAGCAGCTTAGGGGGGGGGACTAGCGTAAACGAGCAGTACTTC.

This sequence joins TRBV21-1 and TRBJ2-5. TRBV21-1 is deemed a pseudogene. This CDR3 is 11 amino acids long. The CDR3 bases are TGTGCCAGCAGCAAAGGAGAGACCCAGTACTTC. This gives the protein CASSKGETQYF.